This TCR beta chain was observed in a study of blood T cells in healthy people across ages. Using a J-beta primer mix together with a sample-barcoded 5' primer, a second PCR was run for about 6 to 12 cycles. TCRdb reprocessed the 5' RACE reads with MiXCR, giving one entry per CDR3 protein. The sample consists of hundreds of thousands of distinct CDR3 sequences, around 31% of them appearing once. Worth noting for this clonotype: Its specificity is unknown.

Donors gave around 10 milliliters of peripheral blood apiece. Total RNA, at least 6 micrograms per sample, came from PBMCs. V lost 6 bases, J lost 7 bases, and 16 bases lay in between. CDR3 length: 14 residues. General study points: More naive CD4+ cells and higher diversity marked long-lived donors relative to aged donors.

The sequencing sample was made of blood. The chain combines TRBV12-3 or TRBV12-4 with TRBJ1-5, with a weak D call TRBD1 (5 bases). The clonotype originates from a woman older than 75 in good health. CDR3 in amino acids: CASSPSREEQPQHF. The CDR3 bases are TGTGCCAGCAGCCCCTCCAGGGAGGAACAGCCCCAGCATTTT.